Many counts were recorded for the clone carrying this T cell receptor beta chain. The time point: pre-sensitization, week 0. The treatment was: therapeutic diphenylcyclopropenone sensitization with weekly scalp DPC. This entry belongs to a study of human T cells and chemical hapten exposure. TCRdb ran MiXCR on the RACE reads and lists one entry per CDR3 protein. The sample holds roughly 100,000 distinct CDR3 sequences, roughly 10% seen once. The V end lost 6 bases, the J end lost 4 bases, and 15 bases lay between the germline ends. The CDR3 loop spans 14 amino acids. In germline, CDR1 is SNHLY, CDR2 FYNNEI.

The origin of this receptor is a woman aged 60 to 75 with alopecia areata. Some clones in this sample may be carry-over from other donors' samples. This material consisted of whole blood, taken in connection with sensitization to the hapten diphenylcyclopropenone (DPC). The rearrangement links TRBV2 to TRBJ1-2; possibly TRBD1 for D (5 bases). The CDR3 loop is CASRGSTASYGYTF. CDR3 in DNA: TGTGCCAGCAGAGGGTCGACAGCGAGCTATGGCTACACCTTC. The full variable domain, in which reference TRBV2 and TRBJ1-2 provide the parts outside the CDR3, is EPEVTQTPSHQVTQMGQEVILRCVPISNHLYFYWYRQILGQKVEFLVSFYNNEISEKSEIFDDQFSVERPDGSNFTLKIRSTKLEDSAMYFCASRGSTASYGYTFGSGTRLTVV.